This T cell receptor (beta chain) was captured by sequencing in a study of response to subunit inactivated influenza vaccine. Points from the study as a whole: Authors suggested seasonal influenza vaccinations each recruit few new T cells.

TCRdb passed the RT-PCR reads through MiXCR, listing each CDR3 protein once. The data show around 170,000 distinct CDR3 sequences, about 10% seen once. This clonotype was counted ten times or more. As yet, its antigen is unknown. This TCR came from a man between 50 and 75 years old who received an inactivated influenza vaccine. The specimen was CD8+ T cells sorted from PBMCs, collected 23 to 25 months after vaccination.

This CDR3 reads CASSVDRGSGNEQFF. CDR3 nucleotides: TGTGCCAGCAGCGTAGATCGTGGGAGTGGCAATGAGCAGTTCTTC. The gene calls are TRBV9 and TRBJ2-1; a weak D match, TRBD2 (5 bases). V lost 0 bases and J 6 bases, leaving 13 bases between the germline ends. CDR3 size: 15 residues. The germline CDR1 and CDR2 sequences are SGDLS and YYNGEE.